This TCR beta chain was recorded in a study of shared clonotypes between healthy human individuals. The CDR3 is 15 amino acids. The germline V gene encodes CDR1 GTSNPN and CDR2 SVGIG (reference sequence). Trimming cost V 3 bases and J 4 bases, with 19 bases left between them. Several immunoSEQ plates received, in even portions, the genomic DNA of each subset. Original analysis: Quality scores were absent from the junction-only immunoSEQ sequences, so filtering differed. TCRdb keeps only in-frame clones here, not all; method: immunoSEQ multiplex PCR. V and J calls and clone size are as listed in that table; D and trimming were resolved from the DNA. This sample yields 550,000 to 750,000 clones, of which under 95% are seen a single time; roughly 24% belongs to the top ten. Naive-designated CD8 cells lacked CD45RO, were positively enriched for CCR7, and omitted terminally differentiated effector memory CD45RA+ cells.

The receptor comes from a man aged 25 to 40 in good health. J is TRBJ2-7 and V is TRBV30; D uncertain. Input material: naive CD8+ T cells sorted from blood. The CDR3 region has the DNA TGTGCCTGGAGCCCTTGGCCACCCTCCTCATACGAGCAGTACTTC. It translates to CAWSPWPPSSYEQYF.